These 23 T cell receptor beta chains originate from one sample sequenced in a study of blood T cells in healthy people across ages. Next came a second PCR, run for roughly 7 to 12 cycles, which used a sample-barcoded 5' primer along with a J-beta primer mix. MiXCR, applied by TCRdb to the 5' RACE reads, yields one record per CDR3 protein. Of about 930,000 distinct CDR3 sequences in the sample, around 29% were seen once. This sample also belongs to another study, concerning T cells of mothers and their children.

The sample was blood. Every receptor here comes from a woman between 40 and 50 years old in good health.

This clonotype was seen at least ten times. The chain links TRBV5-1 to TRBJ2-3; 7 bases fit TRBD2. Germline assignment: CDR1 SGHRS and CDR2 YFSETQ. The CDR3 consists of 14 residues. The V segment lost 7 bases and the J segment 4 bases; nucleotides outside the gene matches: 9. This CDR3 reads CASGTGGGSDTQYF. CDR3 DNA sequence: TGCGCCAGCGGTACCGGCGGGGGTTCAGATACGCAGTATTTT.

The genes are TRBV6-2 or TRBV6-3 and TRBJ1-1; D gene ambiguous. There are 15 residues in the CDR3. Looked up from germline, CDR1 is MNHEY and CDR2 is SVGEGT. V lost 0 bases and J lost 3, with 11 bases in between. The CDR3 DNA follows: TGTGCCAGCAGTTACTCGATACCGGGGTACACTGAAGCTTTCTTT. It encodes CASSYSIPGYTEAFF.

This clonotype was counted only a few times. CDR3 DNA: TGCAGTGCGGAACCCGGGACAGGGACCTCCTACGAGCAGTACTTC. Encoded protein: CSAEPGTGTSYEQYF. The chain combines TRBV20-1 with TRBJ2-7; 9 bases line up with TRBD1. The length of the CDR3 is 15 residues. With V trimmed by 6 bases and J by 0 bases, 9 bases remained unmatched. Germline values: CDR1 DFQATT, CDR2 SNEGSKA (reference sequence).

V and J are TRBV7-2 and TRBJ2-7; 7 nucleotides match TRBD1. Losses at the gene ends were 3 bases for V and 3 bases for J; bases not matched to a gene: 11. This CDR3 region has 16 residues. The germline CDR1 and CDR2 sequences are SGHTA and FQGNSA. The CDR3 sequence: CASSLARQGYYYEQYF. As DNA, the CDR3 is TGTGCCAGCAGCTTGGCCCGACAGGGATATTACTACGAGCAGTACTTC.

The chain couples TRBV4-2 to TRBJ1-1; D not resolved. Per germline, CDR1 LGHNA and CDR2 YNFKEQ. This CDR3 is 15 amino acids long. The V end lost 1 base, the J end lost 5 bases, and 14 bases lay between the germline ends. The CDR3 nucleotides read TGTGCCAGCAGCCAAGCCCGCGCGGGATATACTGAAGCTTTCTTT. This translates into CASSQARAGYTEAFF.

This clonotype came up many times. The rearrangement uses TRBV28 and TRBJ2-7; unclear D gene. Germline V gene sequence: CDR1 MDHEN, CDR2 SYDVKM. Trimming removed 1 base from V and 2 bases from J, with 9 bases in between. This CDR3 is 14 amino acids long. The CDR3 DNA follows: TGTGCCAGCAGTTTATCGACGCAGGCCTACGAGCAGTACTTC. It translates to CASSLSTQAYEQYF.

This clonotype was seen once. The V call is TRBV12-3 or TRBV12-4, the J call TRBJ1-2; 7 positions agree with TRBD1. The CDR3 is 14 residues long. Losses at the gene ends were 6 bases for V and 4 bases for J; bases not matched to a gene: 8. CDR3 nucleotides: TGTGCCAGCAGACACACAGGGGTTGGCTATGGCTACACCTTC. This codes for CASRHTGVGYGYTF.

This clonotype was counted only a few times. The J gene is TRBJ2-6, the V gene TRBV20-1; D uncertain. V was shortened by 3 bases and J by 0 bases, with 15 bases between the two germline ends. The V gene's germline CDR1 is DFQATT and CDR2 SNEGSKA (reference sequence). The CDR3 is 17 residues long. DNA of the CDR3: TGCAGTGCTAGCAAGATGGGCCCTTACTCTGGGGCCAACGTCCTGACTTTC. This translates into CSASKMGPYSGANVLTF.

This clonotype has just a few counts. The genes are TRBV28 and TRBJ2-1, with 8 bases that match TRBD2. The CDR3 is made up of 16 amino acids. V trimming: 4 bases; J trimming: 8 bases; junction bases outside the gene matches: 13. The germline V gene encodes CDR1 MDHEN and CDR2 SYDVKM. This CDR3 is CASSSPSGGSGDEQFF. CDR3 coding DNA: TGTGCCAGCAGTTCCCCCAGCGGGGGCTCAGGGGATGAGCAGTTCTTC. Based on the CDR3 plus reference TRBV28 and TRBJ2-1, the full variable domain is DVKVTQSSRYLVKRTGEKVFLECVQDMDHENMFWYRQDPGLGLRLIYFSYDVKMKEKGDIPEGYSVSREKKERFSLILESASTNQTSMYLCASSSPSGGSGDEQFFGPGTRLTVL.

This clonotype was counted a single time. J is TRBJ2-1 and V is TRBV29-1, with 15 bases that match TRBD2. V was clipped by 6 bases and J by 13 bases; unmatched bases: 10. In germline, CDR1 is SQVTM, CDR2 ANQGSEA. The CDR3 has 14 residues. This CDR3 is CSVGLAGGQETQFF. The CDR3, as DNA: TGCAGCGTCGGACTAGCGGGGGGGCAAGAGACCCAGTTCTTC.

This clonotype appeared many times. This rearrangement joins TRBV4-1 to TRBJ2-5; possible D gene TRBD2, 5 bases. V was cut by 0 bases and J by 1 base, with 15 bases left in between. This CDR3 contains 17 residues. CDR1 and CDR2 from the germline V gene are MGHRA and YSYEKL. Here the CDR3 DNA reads TGCGCCAGCAGCCAAGATGCCTCCGGCGGACTCCAAGAGACCCAGTACTTC. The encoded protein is CASSQDASGGLQETQYF.

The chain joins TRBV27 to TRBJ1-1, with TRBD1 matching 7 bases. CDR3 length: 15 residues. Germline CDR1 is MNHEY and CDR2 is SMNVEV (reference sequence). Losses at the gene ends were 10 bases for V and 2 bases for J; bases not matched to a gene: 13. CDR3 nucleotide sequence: TGTGCCAACACCCCGGGAGGAGGGGGCAACACTGAAGCTTTCTTT. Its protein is CANTPGGGGNTEAFF.

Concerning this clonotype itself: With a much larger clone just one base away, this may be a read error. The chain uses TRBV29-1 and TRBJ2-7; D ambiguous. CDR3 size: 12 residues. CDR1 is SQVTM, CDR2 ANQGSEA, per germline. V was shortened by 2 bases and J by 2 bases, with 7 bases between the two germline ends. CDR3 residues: CSVEIKAYEQYF. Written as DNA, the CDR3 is TGCAGCGTTGAAATTAAAGCCTACGAGCAGTACTTC.

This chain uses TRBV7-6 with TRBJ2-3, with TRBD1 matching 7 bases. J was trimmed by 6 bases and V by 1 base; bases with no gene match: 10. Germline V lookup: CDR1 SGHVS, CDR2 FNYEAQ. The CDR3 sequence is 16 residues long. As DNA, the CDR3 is TGTGCCAGCAGCTTAGAGTGGGGGAAACAGGGGGATACGCAGTATTTT. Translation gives CASSLEWGKQGDTQYF.

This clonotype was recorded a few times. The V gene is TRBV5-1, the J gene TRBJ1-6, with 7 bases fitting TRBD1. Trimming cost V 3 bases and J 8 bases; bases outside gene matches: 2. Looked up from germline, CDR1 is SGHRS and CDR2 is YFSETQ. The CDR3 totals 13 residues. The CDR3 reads CASSYQGDSPLHF. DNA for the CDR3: TGCGCCAGCAGCTACCAGGGGGATTCACCCCTCCACTTT.

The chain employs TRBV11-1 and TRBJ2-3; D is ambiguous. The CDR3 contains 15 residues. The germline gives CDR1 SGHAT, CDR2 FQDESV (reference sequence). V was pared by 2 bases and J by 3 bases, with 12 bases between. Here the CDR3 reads CASSLIRRGTDTQYF. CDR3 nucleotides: TGTGCCAGCAGCTTAATAAGACGAGGTACAGATACGCAGTATTTT.

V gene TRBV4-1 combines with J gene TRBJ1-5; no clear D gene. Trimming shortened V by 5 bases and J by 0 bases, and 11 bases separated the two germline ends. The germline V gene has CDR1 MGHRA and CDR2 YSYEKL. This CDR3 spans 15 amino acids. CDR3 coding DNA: TGCGCCAGCAGCTGGACTGATAATAGCAATCAGCCCCAGCATTTT. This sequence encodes CASSWTDNSNQPQHF.

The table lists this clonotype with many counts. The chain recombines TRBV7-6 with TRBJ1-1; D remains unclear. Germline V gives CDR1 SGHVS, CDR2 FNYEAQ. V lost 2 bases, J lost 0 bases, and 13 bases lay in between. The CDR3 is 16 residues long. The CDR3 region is CASSLFRGLMNTEAFF. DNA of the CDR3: TGTGCCAGCAGCTTATTTCGCGGCTTAATGAACACTGAAGCTTTCTTT.

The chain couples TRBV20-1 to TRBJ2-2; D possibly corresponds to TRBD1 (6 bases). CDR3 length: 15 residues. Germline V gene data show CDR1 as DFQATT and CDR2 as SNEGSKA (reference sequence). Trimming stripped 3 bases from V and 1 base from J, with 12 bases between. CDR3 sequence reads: CSARWGHENTGELFF. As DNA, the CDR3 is TGCAGTGCTAGGTGGGGACACGAGAACACCGGGGAGCTGTTTTTT.

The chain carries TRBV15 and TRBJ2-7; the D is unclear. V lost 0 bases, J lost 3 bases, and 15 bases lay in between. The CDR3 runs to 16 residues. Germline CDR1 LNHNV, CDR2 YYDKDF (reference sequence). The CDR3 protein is CATSRDQFGERYEQYF. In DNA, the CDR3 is TGTGCCACCAGCAGAGATCAATTTGGGGAACGCTACGAGCAGTACTTC. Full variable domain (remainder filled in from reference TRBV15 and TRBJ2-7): DAMVIQNPRYQVTQFGKPVTLSCSQTLNHNVMYWYQQKSSQAPKLLFHYYDKDFNNEADTPDNFQSRRPNTSFCFLDIRSPGLGDTAMYLCATSRDQFGERYEQYFGPGTRLTVT.

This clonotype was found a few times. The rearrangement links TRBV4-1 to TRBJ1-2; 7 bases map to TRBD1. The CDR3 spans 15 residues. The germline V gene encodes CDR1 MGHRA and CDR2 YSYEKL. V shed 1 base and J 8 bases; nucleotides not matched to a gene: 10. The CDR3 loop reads CASSQGQGRGGGYTF. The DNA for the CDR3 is TGCGCCAGCAGCCAAGGACAGGGCCGCGGAGGAGGCTACACCTTC.

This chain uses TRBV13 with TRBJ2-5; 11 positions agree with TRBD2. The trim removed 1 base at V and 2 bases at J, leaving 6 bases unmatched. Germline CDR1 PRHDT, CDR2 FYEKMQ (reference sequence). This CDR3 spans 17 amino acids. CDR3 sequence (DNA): TGTGCCAGCAGCTTAGAGTCTAGCGGGAGGAGGCAAGAGACCCAGTACTTC. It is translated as CASSLESSGRRQETQYF.

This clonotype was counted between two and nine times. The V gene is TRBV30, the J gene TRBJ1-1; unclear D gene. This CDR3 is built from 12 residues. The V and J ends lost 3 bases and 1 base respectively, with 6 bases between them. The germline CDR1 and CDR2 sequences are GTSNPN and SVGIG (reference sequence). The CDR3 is CAWRHPNTEAFF. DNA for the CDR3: TGTGCCTGGAGGCACCCGAACACTGAAGCTTTCTTT.